The 8 T cell receptor beta chains given below trace back to one sample, sequenced in a study of early T cells in non-severe SARS-CoV-2 infection. TCRdb re-analysed the 5' RACE reads in MiXCR, keeping a single row per CDR3 protein. The sample contains 30,000 to 45,000 distinct CDR3 sequences, 5.8% of which appear only once. The sequenced material came from whole blood. Receptors originate from an adult who was a healthcare worker with PCR-confirmed SARS-CoV-2 infection or an uninfected control (not recorded which).

This clonotype was found many times. The chain employs TRBV4-1 and TRBJ2-2, with a weak D call TRBD2 (5 bases). V lost 3 bases to trimming and J lost 8 bases, with 7 bases between them. The V gene's germline CDR1 is MGHRA and CDR2 YSYEKL. The CDR3 length is 12 residues. The CDR3 region is CASSHGEGELFF. CDR3 nucleotides: TGCGCCAGCAGCCATGGGGAGGGGGAGCTGTTTTTT.

This clonotype was detected many times. The rearrangement links TRBV7-2 to TRBJ2-5; 15 nucleotides agree with TRBD2. Germline CDR1 reads SGHTA; CDR2 reads FQGNSA. V lost 8 bases to trimming and J lost 5 bases; unmatched junction nucleotides: 3. This CDR3 region has 14 residues. CDR3 residues: CASGLAGGRETQYF. For the CDR3, the DNA is TGTGCCAGCGGACTAGCGGGGGGGCGGGAGACCCAGTACTTC.

This clonotype was seen only a few times. CDR3 amino acids: CSAPLGGAYEQYF. CDR3 bases: TGCAGTGCCCCGCTGGGGGGGGCCTACGAGCAGTACTTC. This sequence joins TRBV20-1 and TRBJ2-7, with TRBD2 matching over 7 bases. Trimming removed 6 bases from V and 2 bases from J; junction bases left unmatched: 7. The CDR3 extends over 13 amino acids. CDR1 and CDR2 from the germline V gene are DFQATT and SNEGSKA (reference sequence).

In this sample, this clonotype turned up many times. The rearrangement links TRBV27 to TRBJ2-2, with 10 bases that match TRBD1. Germline CDR1 and CDR2: MNHEY and SMNVEV (reference sequence). The V gene end was trimmed by 6 bases and the J gene end by 4 bases; junction bases not matched to a gene: 2. The CDR3 sequence is 14 residues long. The CDR3 bases are TGTGCCAGCAGGGGACAGGGGCGCACCGGGGAGCTGTTTTTT. Its protein product is CASRGQGRTGELFF.

This clonotype was observed at least ten times. V and J are TRBV29-1 and TRBJ2-7, with no clear D. In germline, CDR1 is SQVTM, CDR2 ANQGSEA. V lost 6 bases to trimming and J lost 3 bases, with 15 bases between them. This CDR3 has 13 amino acids. CDR3 loop: CSVVGSGLYEQYF. The CDR3 DNA sequence: TGCAGCGTGGTGGGATCCGGGCTCTACGAGCAGTACTTC.

This chain joins TRBV24-1 and TRBJ2-2, with TRBD1 matching 7 bases. The germline gives CDR1 KGHDR, CDR2 SFDVKD. There are 17 residues in the CDR3. Germline trimming cut 3 bases from V and 6 bases from J; bases unmatched to any gene: 12. CDR3 sequence reads: CATSDVTGRLRSGELFF. The CDR3 DNA follows: TGTGCCACCAGTGATGTGACAGGGCGCCTTAGATCCGGGGAGCTGTTTTTT.

There are many counts of this clonotype. The chain is built from TRBV7-9 and TRBJ1-2; 8 bases line up with TRBD1. V lost 5 bases to trimming and J lost 2 bases; unmatched junction nucleotides: 7. Per germline, CDR1 SEHNR and CDR2 FQNEAQ (reference sequence). This CDR3 is built from 15 residues. This CDR3 reads CASSTYNRGNYGYTF. The CDR3 coding sequence is TGTGCCAGCAGCACCTATAACAGGGGGAACTATGGCTACACCTTC.

The gene calls are TRBV11-2 and TRBJ2-7; the D gene could be TRBD1 or TRBD2 (7 bases each). CDR1 and CDR2 from the germline V gene are SGHAT and FQNNGV. The CDR3 extends over 13 amino acids. Trimming removed 5 bases at V and 5 bases at J, with 13 bases between. The CDR3: CASSPGGGDEQYF. CDR3 in DNA: TGTGCCAGCAGCCCAGGGGGGGGAGACGAGCAGTACTTC.